This record looks at one TCR beta chain sequence and its context. What it recognizes is unknown. This sample is part of a study of shared clonotypes between healthy human individuals. The table came from immunoSEQ multiplex PCR; TCRdb's copy has only in-frame clones and leaves some out. The repertoire includes 2 million to 2.5 million clones, 93% of them detected once, and roughly 0.39% sits in the top ten. Findings and caveats of the study: In a few donors, around 4.8% of naive CD4 clonotypes appeared in common. Larger richness was generally estimated for naive than memory subsets.

The CDR3 totals 16 residues. The germline gives CDR1 SGHTA, CDR2 FQGNSA. The V and J ends lost 0 bases and 4 bases, in that order; junction bases with no gene match: 6. This receptor was identified in a man between 18 and 35 years old in good health. Some clones in this sample may be carry-over from other donors' samples. Sequenced material: naive CD4+ T cells from PBMCs. The subset is: CD45RA+ positively selected. The chain couples TRBV7-2 to TRBJ2-5; 9 bases are shared with TRBD2. CDR3 amino acids: CASSLAGGRAGETQYF. The CDR3 coding sequence is TGTGCCAGCAGCTTAGCAGGCGGGAGGGCCGGAGAGACCCAGTACTTC. Based on the CDR3 plus reference TRBV7-2 and TRBJ2-5, the full variable domain is GAGVSQSPSNKVTEKGKDVELRCDPISGHTALYWYRQSLGQGLEFLIYFQGNSAPDKSGLPSDRFSAERTGGSVSTLTIQRTQQEDSAVYLCASSLAGGRAGETQYFGPGTRLLVL.